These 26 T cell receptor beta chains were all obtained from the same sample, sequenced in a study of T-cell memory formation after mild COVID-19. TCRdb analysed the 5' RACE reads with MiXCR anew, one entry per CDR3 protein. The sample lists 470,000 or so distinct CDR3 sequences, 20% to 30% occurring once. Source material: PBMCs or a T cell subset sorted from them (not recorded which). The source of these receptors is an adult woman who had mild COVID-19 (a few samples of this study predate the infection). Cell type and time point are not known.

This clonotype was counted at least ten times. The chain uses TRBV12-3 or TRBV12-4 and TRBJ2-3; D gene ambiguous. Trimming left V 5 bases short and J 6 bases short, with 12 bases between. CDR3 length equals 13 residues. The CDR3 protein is CASSPSSADTQYF. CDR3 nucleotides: TGTGCCAGCAGTCCCTCCAGCGCGGATACGCAGTATTTT.

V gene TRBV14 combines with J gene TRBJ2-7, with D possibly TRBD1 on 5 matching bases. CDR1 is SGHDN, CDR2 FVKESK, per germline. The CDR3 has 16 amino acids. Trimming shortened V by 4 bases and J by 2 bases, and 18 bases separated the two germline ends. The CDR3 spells CASSRRLAGPTYEQYF. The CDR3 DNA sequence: TGTGCCAGCAGCCGAAGACTCGCAGGGCCTACCTACGAGCAGTACTTC. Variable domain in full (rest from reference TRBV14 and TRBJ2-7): EAGVTQFPSHSVIEKGQTVTLRCDPISGHDNLYWYRRVMGKEIKFLLHFVKESKQDESGMPNNRFLAERTGGTYSTLKVQPAELEDSGVYFCASSRRLAGPTYEQYFGPGTRLTVT.

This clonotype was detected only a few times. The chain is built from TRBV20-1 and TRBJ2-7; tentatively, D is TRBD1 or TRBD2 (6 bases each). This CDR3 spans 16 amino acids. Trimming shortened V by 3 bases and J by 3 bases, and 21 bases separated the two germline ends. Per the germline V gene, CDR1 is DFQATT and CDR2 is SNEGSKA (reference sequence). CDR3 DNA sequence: TGCAGTGCTAGGGAAAGAGGGGGACTCAAAATCTACGAGCAGTACTTC. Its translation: CSARERGGLKIYEQYF.

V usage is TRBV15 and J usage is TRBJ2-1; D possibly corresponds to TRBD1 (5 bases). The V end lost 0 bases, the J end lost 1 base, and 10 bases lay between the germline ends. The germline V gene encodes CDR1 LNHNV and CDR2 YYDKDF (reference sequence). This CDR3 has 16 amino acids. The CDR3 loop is CATSRDARVSYNEQFF. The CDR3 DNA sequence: TGTGCCACCAGCAGAGATGCCAGGGTATCCTACAATGAGCAGTTCTTC.

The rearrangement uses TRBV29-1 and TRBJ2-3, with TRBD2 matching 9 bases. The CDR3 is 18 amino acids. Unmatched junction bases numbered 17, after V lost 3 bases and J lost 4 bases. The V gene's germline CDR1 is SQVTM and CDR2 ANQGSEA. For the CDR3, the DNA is TGCAGCGTTGATGGTCTAGCGGGGCGACCTTACGGGCCAGATACGCAGTATTTT. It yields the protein CSVDGLAGRPYGPDTQYF.

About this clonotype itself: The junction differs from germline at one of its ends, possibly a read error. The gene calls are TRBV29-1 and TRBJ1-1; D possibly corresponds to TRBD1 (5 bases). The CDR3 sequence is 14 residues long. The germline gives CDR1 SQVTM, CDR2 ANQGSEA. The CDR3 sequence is CSVERRDKNNEAFF. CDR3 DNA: TGCAGCGTTGAACGCAGGGATAAGAACAATGAAGCTTTCTTT.

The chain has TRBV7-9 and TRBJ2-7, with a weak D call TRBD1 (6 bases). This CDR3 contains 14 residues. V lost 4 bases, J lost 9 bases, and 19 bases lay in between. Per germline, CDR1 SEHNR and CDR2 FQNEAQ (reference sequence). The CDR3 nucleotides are TGTGCCAGCAGCTCCGGGACATCCCCGAGGTGGCAGTACTTC. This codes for CASSSGTSPRWQYF.

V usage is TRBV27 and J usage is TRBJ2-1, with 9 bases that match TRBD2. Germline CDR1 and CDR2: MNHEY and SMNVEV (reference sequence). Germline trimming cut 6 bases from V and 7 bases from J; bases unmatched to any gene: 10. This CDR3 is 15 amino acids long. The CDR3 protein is CASSPSAGGRNEQFF. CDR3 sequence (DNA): TGTGCCAGCAGCCCATCGGCGGGAGGGAGGAATGAGCAGTTCTTC.

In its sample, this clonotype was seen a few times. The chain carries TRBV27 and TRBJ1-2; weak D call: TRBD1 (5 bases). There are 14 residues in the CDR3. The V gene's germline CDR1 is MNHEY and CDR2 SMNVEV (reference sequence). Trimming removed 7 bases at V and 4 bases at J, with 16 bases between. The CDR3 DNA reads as TGTGCCAGCACCCGCGCCGGGACCTTCTATGGCTACACCTTC. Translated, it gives CASTRAGTFYGYTF.

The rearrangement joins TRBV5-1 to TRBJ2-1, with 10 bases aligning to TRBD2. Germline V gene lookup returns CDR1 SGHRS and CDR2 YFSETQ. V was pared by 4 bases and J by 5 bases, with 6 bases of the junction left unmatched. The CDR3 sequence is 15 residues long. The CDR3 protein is CASSPLAGEHNEQFF. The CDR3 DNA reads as TGCGCCAGCAGCCCCCTAGCGGGGGAGCACAATGAGCAGTTCTTC.

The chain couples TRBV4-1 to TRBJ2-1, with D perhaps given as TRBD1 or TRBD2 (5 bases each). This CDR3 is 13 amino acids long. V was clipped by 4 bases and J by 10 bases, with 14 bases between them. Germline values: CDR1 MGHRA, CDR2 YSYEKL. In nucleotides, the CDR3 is TGCGCCAGCAGCCTAGAGTCTTGGGGGGAGCAGTTCTTC. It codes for CASSLESWGEQFF.

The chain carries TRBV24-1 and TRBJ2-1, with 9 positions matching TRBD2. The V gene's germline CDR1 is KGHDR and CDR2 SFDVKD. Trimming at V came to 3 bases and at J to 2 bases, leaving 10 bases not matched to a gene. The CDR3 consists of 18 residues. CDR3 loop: CATSDPLLAGRTYNEQFF. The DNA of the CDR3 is TGTGCCACCAGTGATCCACTCCTAGCGGGGAGGACCTACAATGAGCAGTTCTTC.

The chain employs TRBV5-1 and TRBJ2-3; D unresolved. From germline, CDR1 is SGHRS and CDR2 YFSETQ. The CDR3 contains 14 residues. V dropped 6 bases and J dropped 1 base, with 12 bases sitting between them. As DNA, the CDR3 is TGCGCCAGCATGCCCCAAACCGGCACAGATACGCAGTATTTT. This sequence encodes CASMPQTGTDTQYF.

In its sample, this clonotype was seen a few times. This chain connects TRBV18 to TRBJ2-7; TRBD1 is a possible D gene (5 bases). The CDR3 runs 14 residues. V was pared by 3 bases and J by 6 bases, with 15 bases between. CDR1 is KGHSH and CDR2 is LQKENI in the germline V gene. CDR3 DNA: TGTGCCAGCTCACCTACAGGCCTTCCGCCCGAGCAGTACTTC. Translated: CASSPTGLPPEQYF.

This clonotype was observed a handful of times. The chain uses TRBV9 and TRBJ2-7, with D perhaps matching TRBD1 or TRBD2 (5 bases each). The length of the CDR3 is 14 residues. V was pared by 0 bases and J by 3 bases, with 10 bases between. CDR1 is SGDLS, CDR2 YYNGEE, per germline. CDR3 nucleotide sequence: TGTGCCAGCAGCGTAGCCGGGACCAGCTACGAGCAGTACTTC. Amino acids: CASSVAGTSYEQYF.

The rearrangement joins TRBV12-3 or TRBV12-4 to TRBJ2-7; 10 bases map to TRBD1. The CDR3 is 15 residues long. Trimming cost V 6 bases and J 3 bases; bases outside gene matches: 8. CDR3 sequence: CASSPKGQGFYEQYF. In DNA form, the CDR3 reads TGTGCCAGCAGCCCCAAGGGACAGGGGTTCTACGAGCAGTACTTC.

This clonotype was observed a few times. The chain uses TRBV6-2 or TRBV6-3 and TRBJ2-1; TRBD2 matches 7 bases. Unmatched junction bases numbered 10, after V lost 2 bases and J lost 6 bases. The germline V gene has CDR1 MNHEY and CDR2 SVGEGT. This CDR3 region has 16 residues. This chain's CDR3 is CASSYDVVAGSNEQFF. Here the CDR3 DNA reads TGTGCCAGCAGTTACGATGTGGTAGCGGGTTCCAATGAGCAGTTCTTC.

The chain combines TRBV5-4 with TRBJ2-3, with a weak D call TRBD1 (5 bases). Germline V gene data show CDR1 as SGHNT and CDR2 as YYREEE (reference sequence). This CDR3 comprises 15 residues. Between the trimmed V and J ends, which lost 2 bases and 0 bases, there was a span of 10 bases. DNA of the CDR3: TGTGCCAGCAGCTTTCGACAGATAAGCACAGATACGCAGTATTTT. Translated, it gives CASSFRQISTDTQYF.

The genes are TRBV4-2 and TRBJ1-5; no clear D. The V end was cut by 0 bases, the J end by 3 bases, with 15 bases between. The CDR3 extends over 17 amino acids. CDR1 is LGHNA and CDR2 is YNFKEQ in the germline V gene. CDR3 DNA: TGTGCCAGCAGCCAAGAGAGTGACATCAGTTCCAATCAGCCCCAGCATTTT. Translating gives CASSQESDISSNQPQHF.

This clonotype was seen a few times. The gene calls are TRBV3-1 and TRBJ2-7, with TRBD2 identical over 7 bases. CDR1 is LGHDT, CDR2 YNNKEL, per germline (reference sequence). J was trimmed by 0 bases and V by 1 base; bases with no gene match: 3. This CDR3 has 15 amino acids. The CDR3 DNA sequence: TGTGCCAGCAGCCAAGTGCGGGGGAGCTCCTACGAGCAGTACTTC. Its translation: CASSQVRGSSYEQYF.

DNA of the CDR3: TGCGCCGGGGCAGACGGGCAGGGACAAGAGACCCAGTACTTC. The encoded protein is CAGADGQGQETQYF. The chain couples TRBV23-1 to TRBJ2-5; maybe TRBD1 (5 bases). TRBV23-1 has ORF status, its function being uncertain. The CDR3 runs 14 residues. V lost 11 bases to trimming and J lost 2 bases, with 18 bases between them.

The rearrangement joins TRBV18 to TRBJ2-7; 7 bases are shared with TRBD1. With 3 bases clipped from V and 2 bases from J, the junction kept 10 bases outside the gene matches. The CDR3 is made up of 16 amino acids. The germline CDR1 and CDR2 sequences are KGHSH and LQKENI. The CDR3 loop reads CASSPRQGLTPYEQYF. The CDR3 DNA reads TGTGCCAGCTCACCGCGACAGGGTTTAACTCCCTACGAGCAGTACTTC.

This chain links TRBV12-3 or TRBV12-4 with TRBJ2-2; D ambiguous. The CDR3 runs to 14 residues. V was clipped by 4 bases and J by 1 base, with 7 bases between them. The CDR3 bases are TGTGCCAGCAGTTATAGTCTGAACACCGGGGAGCTGTTTTTT. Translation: CASSYSLNTGELFF.

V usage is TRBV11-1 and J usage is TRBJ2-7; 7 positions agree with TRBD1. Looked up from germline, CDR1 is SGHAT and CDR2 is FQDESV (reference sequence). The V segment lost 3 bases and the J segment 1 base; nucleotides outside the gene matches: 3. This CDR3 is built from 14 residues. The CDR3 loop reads CASSLTGWSYEQYF. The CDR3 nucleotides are TGTGCCAGCAGCTTGACAGGGTGGTCCTACGAGCAGTACTTC. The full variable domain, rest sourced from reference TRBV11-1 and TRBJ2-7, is EAEVAQSPRYKITEKSQAVAFWCDPISGHATLYWYRQILGQGPELLVQFQDESVVDDSQLPKDRFSAERLKGVDSTLKIQPAELGDSAMYLCASSLTGWSYEQYFGPGTRLTVT.

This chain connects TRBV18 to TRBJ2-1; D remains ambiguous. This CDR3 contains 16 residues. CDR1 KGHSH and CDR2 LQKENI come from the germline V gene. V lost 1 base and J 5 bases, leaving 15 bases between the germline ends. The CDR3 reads CASSPRPTVSDNEQFF. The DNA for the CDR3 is TGTGCCAGCTCACCACGGCCGACGGTGAGCGACAATGAGCAGTTCTTC.

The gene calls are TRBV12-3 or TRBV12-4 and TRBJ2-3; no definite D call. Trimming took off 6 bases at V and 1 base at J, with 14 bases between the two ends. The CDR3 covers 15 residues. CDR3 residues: CASSPLADRTDTQYF. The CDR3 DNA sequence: TGTGCCAGCAGCCCCTTGGCGGACCGCACAGATACGCAGTATTTT.